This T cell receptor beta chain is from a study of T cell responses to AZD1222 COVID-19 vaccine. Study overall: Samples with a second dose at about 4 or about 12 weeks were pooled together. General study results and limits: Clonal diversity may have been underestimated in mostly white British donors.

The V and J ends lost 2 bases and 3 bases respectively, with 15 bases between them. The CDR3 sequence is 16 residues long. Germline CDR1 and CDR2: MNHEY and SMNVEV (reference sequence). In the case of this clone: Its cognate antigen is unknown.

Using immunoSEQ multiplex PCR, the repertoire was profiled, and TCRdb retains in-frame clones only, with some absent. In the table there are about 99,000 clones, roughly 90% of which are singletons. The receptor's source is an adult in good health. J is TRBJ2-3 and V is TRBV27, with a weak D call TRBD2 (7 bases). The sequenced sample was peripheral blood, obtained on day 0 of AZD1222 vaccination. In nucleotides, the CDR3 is TGTGCCAGCAGTTTAAAGAGGGGGGGCCGGACAGATACGCAGTATTTT. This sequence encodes CASSLKRGGRTDTQYF.